Listed here is a single T cell receptor beta chain. Trimming removed 5 bases from V and 5 bases from J; junction bases left unmatched: 2. The CDR3 sequence is 12 residues long. This sample was taken from a study of blood T cell repertoires in COVID-19. About the study: COVID-19 samples from acute and convalescent phases originated in the United States, Italy and Spain. T cells, B-cell-depleted T cells, or PBMCs supplied cDNA or gDNA.

Original analysis: Amplification with reference gene primers provided the estimates of nucleated cell counts. This table comes from immunoSEQ multiplex PCR, and its TCRdb copy is limited to in-frame clones, with some not included. V and J calls and clone size are copied from that table; D and trimming were computed from the DNA. The sample lists 120,000 to 150,000 clones; approximately 87% were seen once. The TCR was taken from a woman aged 40 to 49 with acute or convalescent COVID-19. The sequencing sample was made of peripheral blood. The J gene is TRBJ1-2, the V gene TRBV12-3 or TRBV12-4; TRBD1 matches at 7 bases. The CDR3, as DNA: TGTGCCAGCAGTCCGGGACAGTATGGCTACACCTTC. Translated, it gives CASSPGQYGYTF.